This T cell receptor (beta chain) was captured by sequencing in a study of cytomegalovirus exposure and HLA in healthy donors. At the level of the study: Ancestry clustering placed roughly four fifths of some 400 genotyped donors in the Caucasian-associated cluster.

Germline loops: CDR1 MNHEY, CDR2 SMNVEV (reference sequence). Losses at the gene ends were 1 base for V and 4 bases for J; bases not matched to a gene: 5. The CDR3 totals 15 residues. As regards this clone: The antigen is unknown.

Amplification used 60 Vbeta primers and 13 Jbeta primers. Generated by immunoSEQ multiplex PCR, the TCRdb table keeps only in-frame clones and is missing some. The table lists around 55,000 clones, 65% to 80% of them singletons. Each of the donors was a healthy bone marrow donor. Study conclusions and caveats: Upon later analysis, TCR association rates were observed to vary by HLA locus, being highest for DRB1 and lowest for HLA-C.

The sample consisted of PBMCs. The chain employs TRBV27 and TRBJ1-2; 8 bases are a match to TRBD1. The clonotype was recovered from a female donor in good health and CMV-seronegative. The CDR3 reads CASSLYQGAIYGYTF. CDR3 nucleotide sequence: TGTGCCAGCAGTTTATACCAGGGGGCGATCTATGGCTACACCTTC.